Listed here are 14 T cell receptor beta chains from one sample, sequenced in a study of blood T cell repertoires in COVID-19. Sequencing used immunoSEQ multiplex PCR; TCRdb keeps in-frame clones, though not all of them. The sample lists about 190,000 clones; under 90% were seen once. What was sequenced was peripheral blood. These receptors were obtained from a middle-aged man with acute or convalescent COVID-19.

The V gene is TRBV6-5, the J gene TRBJ1-1; D may be TRBD1 (6 bases). This CDR3 is built from 16 residues. Trimming removed 2 bases from V and 0 bases from J, with 13 bases in between. Germline CDR1 and CDR2: MNHEY and SVGAGI. CDR3 bases: TGTGCCAGCAGTTACAGGGGGGGAGGGTTGAACACTGAAGCTTTCTTT. Translation: CASSYRGGGLNTEAFF.

This clone was recorded only once. The chain has TRBV20-1 and TRBJ1-1, with 9 bases fitting TRBD1. V shed 2 bases, J shed 12 bases, and the junction held 4 bases outside the gene matches. CDR1 is DFQATT, CDR2 SNEGSKA, per germline (reference sequence). The CDR3 consists of 11 residues. The CDR3 reads CSARRTGAPFF. As DNA, the CDR3 is TGCAGTGCTAGACGGACAGGGGCACCTTTCTTT.

This chain uses TRBV6-1 with TRBJ1-3, with 8 bases lining up with TRBD1. Germline V gene data show CDR1 as MNHNS and CDR2 as SASEGT. With V trimmed by 4 bases and J by 4 bases, 9 bases remained unmatched. CDR3 length: 16 residues. The CDR3 here is CASSALTGVAGNTIYF. CDR3 bases: TGTGCCAGCAGTGCCTTGACAGGGGTTGCCGGAAACACCATATATTTT.

The chain has TRBV28 and TRBJ1-4; 8 nucleotides align to TRBD1. Unmatched junction bases numbered 4, after V lost 2 bases and J lost 8 bases. This CDR3 has 14 residues. Germline CDR1 is MDHEN and CDR2 is SYDVKM. The CDR3 coding sequence is TGTGCCAGCAGTTTAGGACAGGGATCCGAAAAACTGTTTTTT. Amino acid sequence: CASSLGQGSEKLFF. The variable domain in full, with the rest retrieved from reference TRBV28 and TRBJ1-4, is DVKVTQSSRYLVKRTGEKVFLECVQDMDHENMFWYRQDPGLGLRLIYFSYDVKMKEKGDIPEGYSVSREKKERFSLILESASTNQTSMYLCASSLGQGSEKLFFGSGTQLSVL.

The chain joins TRBV5-1 to TRBJ2-5, with 13 bases lining up with TRBD2. The junction had 7 bases not matched to a gene; V was cut back by 3 bases and J by 5 bases. The CDR3 runs 16 residues. Germline-derived CDR1 and CDR2 are SGHRS and YFSETQ. CDR3 loop: CASSWGTSGVTETQYF. In DNA, the CDR3 is TGCGCCAGCAGCTGGGGGACTAGCGGGGTTACGGAGACCCAGTACTTC.

This chain connects TRBV5-1 to TRBJ1-6, with 7 bases identical to TRBD1. With 4 bases clipped from V and 6 bases from J, the junction kept 10 bases outside the gene matches. The CDR3 sequence is 16 residues long. Per the germline V gene, CDR1 is SGHRS and CDR2 is YFSETQ. The CDR3 loop reads CASSPSTGNPNSPLHF. CDR3 in DNA: TGCGCCAGCAGCCCTTCGACAGGGAACCCTAATTCACCCCTCCACTTT.

V gene TRBV11-2 combines with J gene TRBJ2-7; D may be TRBD2 (7 bases). V was pared by 6 bases and J by 2 bases, with 14 bases between. The germline V gene has CDR1 SGHAT and CDR2 FQNNGV. This CDR3 is 14 amino acids long. The CDR3 reads CASRRWGGPYEQYF. For the CDR3, the DNA is TGTGCCAGCAGAAGATGGGGGGGGCCCTACGAGCAGTACTTC.

This clone turned up a few times. The chain employs TRBV2 and TRBJ1-4, with TRBD1 as a possible D gene (6 bases). Germline V gives CDR1 SNHLY, CDR2 FYNNEI. This CDR3 has 14 residues. Trimming left V 6 bases short and J 8 bases short, with 16 bases between. CDR3: CASRDPGAEEKLFF. CDR3 in DNA: TGTGCCAGCAGGGACCCAGGGGCAGAGGAAAAACTGTTTTTT.

The chain links TRBV7-6 to TRBJ2-3, with TRBD1 identical over 7 bases. V trimming: 5 bases; J trimming: 3 bases; junction bases outside the gene matches: 11. The CDR3 spans 16 residues. Germline V gene sequence: CDR1 SGHVS, CDR2 FNYEAQ. The CDR3 DNA reads TGTGCCAGCAGCCGGGCAGGGGGAAGGGGGACAGATACGCAGTATTTT. As protein: CASSRAGGRGTDTQYF.

The V call is TRBV5-4, the J call TRBJ1-2, with a tentative D call TRBD1 (5 bases). The CDR3 length is 14 residues. The germline gives CDR1 SGHNT, CDR2 YYREEE (reference sequence). Trimming shortened V by 4 bases and J by 4 bases, and 14 bases separated the two germline ends. CDR3 amino acids: CASSPPGRLYGYTF. In DNA form, the CDR3 reads TGTGCCAGCAGCCCCCCAGGGCGCCTCTATGGCTACACCTTC.

The chain recombines TRBV2 with TRBJ2-7; 7 bases are shared with TRBD1. J lost 2 bases, V lost 6 bases, and 7 bases had no gene match. Per germline, CDR1 SNHLY and CDR2 FYNNEI. The CDR3 loop spans 14 amino acids. The CDR3 coding sequence is TGTGCCAGCAGAGACCCGGGACAGCCCTACGAGCAGTACTTC. Translation gives CASRDPGQPYEQYF.

The V gene is TRBV6-2 or TRBV6-3, the J gene TRBJ2-5; 7 nucleotides match TRBD2. This CDR3 has 12 amino acids. V lost 5 bases to trimming and J lost 7 bases; unmatched junction nucleotides: 4. Germline-derived CDR1 and CDR2 are MNHEY and SVGEGT. CDR3 residues: CASSRDYRTQYF. The DNA for the CDR3 is TGTGCCAGCAGTCGGGACTACAGGACCCAGTACTTC.

The chain uses TRBV28 and TRBJ2-5; a possible D gene is TRBD1 (6 bases). The V end lost 2 bases, the J end lost 1 base, and 11 bases lay between the germline ends. This CDR3 comprises 15 residues. Germline V gene data show CDR1 as MDHEN and CDR2 as SYDVKM. The chain's CDR3 is CASSLEDRFQETQYF. Written as DNA, the CDR3 is TGTGCCAGCAGTTTAGAAGACAGGTTCCAAGAGACCCAGTACTTC. Filled out from reference TRBV28 and TRBJ2-5, the complete variable domain reads DVKVTQSSRYLVKRTGEKVFLECVQDMDHENMFWYRQDPGLGLRLIYFSYDVKMKEKGDIPEGYSVSREKKERFSLILESASTNQTSMYLCASSLEDRFQETQYFGPGTRLLVL.

This chain joins TRBV15 and TRBJ2-2; D is perhaps TRBD2 (5 bases). Trimming took off 0 bases at V and 5 bases at J, with 7 bases between the two ends. Looked up from germline, CDR1 is LNHNV and CDR2 is YYDKDF (reference sequence). CDR3 size: 14 residues. The CDR3 protein is CATSRETGTGELFF. The CDR3 DNA sequence: TGTGCCACCAGCAGAGAGACGGGGACCGGGGAGCTGTTTTTT. The full variable domain, its missing parts supplied by reference TRBV15 and TRBJ2-2, is DAMVIQNPRYQVTQFGKPVTLSCSQTLNHNVMYWYQQKSSQAPKLLFHYYDKDFNNEADTPDNFQSRRPNTSFCFLDIRSPGLGDTAMYLCATSRETGTGELFFGEGSRLTVL.